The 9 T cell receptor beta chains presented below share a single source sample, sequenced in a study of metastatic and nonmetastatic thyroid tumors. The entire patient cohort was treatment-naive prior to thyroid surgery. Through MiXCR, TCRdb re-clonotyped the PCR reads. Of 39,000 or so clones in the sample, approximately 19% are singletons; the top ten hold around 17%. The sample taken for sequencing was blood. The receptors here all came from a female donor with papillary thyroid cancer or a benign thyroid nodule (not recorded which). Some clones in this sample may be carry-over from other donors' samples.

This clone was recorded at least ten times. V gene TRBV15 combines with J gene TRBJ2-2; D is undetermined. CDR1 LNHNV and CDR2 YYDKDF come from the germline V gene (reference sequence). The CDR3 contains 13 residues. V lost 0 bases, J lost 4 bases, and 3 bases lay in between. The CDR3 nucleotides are TGTGCCACCAGCAGAGATGGCACCGGGGAGCTGTTTTTT. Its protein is CATSRDGTGELFF.

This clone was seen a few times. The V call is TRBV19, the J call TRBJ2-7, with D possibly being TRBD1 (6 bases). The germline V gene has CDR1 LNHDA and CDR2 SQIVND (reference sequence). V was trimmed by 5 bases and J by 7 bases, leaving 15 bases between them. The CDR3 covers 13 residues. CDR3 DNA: TGTGCCAGTAGTCACCGTCCCGGGACAGAGCAGTACTTC. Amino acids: CASSHRPGTEQYF.

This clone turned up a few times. The DNA of the CDR3 is TGTGCCAGCAGCTTAGTCGGTAGCTCAGGAACGCAGTATTTT. This codes for CASSLVGSSGTQYF. This chain uses TRBV11-2 with TRBJ2-3; D ambiguous. Germline lookup yields CDR1 SGHAT and CDR2 FQNNGV. The CDR3 consists of 14 residues. V dropped 1 base and J dropped 9 bases, with 14 bases sitting between them.

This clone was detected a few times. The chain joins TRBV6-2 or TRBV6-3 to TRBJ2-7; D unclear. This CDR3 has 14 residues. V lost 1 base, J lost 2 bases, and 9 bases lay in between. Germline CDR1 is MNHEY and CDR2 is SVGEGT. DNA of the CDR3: TGTGCCAGCAGTTACTATAGGTTGACCTACGAGCAGTACTTC. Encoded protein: CASSYYRLTYEQYF.

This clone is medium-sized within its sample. As DNA, the CDR3 is TGTGCCAGCAGTTTCCCCGGGACAGGGAAAGGCTACACCTTC. It is translated as CASSFPGTGKGYTF. The rearrangement joins TRBV28 to TRBJ1-2; 9 bases align to TRBD1. Germline CDR1 is MDHEN and CDR2 is SYDVKM. With 3 bases clipped from V and 8 bases from J, the junction kept 7 bases outside the gene matches. This CDR3 is 14 amino acids long.

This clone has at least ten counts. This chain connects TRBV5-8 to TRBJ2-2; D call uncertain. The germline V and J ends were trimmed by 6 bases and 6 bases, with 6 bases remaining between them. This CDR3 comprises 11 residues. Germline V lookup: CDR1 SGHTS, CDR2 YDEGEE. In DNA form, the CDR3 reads TGTGCCAGCACCCGCGCCGGGGAGCTGTTTTTT. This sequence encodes CASTRAGELFF.

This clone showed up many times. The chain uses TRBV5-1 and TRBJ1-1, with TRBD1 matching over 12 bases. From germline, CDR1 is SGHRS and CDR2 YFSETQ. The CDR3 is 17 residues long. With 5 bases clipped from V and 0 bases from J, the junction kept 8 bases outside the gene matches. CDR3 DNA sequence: TGCGCCAGCAGTTTTGGGACAGGGGGCGGACTGAACACTGAAGCTTTCTTT. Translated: CASSFGTGGGLNTEAFF.

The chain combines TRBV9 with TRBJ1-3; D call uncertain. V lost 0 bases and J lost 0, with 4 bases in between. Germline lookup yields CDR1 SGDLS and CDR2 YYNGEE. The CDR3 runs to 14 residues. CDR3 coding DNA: TGTGCCAGCAGCGTAGCAGGCTCTGGAAACACCATATATTTT. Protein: CASSVAGSGNTIYF.

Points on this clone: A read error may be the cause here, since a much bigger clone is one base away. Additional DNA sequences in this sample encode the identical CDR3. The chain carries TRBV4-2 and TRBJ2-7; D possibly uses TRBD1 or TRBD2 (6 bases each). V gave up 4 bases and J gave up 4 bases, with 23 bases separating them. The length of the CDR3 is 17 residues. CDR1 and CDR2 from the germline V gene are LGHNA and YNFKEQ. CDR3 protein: CASSLPGTRGAGYEQYF. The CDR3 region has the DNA TGTGCCAGCAGCCTTCCCGGTACTAGGGGGGCAGGTTACGAGCAGTACTTC.